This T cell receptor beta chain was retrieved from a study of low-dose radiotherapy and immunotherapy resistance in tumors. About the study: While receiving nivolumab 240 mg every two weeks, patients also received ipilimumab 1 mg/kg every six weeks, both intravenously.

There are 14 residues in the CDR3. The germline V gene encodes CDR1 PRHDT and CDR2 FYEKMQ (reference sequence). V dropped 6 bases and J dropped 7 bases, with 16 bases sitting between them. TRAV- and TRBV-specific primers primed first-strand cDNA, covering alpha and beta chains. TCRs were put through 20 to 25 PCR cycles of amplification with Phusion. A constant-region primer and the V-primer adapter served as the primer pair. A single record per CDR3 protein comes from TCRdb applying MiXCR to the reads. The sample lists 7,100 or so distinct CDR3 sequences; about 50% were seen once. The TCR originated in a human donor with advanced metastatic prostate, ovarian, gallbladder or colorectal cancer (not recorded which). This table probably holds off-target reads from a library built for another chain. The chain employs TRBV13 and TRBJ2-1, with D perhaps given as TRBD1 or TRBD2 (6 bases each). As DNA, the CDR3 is TGTGCCAGCAGGCGCCAGGGGAGGAGGAATGAGCAGTTCTTC. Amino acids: CASRRQGRRNEQFF. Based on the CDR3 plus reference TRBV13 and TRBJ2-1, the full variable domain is AAGVIQSPRHLIKEKRETATLKCYPIPRHDTVYWYQQGPGQDPQFLISFYEKMQSDKGSIPDRFSAQQFSDYHSELNMSSLELGDSALYFCASRRQGRRNEQFFGPGTRLTVL.